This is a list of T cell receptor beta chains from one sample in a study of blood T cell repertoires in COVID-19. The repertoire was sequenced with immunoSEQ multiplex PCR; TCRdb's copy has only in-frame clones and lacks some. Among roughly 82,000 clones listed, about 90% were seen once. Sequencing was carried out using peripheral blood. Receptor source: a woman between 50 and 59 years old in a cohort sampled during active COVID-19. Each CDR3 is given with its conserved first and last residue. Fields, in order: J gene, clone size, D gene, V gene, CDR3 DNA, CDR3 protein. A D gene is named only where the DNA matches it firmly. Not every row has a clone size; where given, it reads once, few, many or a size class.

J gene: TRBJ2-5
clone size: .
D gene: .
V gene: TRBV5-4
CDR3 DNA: TGTGCCAGCAGCTTGGTGAATCGCGAGGAAGAGACCCAGTACTTC
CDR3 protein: CASSLVNREEETQYF

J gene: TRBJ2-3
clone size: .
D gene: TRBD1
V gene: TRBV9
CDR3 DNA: TGTGCCAGGAGGGACAGGGATAGCACAGATACGCAGTATTTT
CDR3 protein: CARRDRDSTDTQYF

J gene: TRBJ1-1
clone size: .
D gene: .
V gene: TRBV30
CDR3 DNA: TGTGCCTGGAGTCCCGACTACACTGAAGCTTTCTTT
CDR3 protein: CAWSPDYTEAFF

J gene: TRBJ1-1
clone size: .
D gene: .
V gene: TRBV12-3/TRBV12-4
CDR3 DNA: TGTGCCAGCAGTTTGGCGGGGTACGGTGAAGCTTTCTTT
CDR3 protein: CASSLAGYGEAFF

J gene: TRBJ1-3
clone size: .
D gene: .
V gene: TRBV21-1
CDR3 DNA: TGTGCCAGCAGCAAATGGGGGAGGGGACAGGGGGCTATCTTAGCAAACACCATATATTTT
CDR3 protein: CASSKWGRGQGAILANTIYF

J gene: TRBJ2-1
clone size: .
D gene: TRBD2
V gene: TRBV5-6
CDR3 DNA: TGTGCCAGCAGCTTCTCCGGGACTAGCGGGAGTCTGTGGGGCAATGAGCAGTTCTTC
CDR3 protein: CASSFSGTSGSLWGNEQFF

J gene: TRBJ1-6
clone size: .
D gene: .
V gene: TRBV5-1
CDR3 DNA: TGCGCCAGCAGCTTGGAAGAAGAGAAATCACCCCTCCACTTT
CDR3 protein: CASSLEEEKSPLHF

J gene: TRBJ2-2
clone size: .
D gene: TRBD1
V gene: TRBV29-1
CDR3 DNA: TGCAGCGTTCAACAGGGGGCGAACACCGGGGAGCTGTTTTTT
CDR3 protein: CSVQQGANTGELFF

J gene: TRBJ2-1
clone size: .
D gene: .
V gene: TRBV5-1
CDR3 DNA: TGCGCCAGCAGCTTGGAAAGGGGGAGGGAGAGTGAGCAGTTCTTC
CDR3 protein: CASSLERGRESEQFF

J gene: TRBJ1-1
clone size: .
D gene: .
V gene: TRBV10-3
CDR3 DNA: TGTGCCATCAGTGAGGGCCAGGGGAATATGAACACTGAAGCTTTCTTT
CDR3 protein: CAISEGQGNMNTEAFF

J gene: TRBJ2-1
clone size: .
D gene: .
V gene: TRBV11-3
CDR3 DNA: TGTGCCAGCAGCTTAGAGGGGGCCCCGGCGTTCTTC
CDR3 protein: CASSLEGAPAFF

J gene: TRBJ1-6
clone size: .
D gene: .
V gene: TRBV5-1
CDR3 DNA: TGCGCCAGCAGCGGAGGCTCCTATAATTCACCCCTCCACTTT
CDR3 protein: CASSGGSYNSPLHF

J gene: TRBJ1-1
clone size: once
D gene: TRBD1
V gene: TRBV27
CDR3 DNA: TGTGCCAGCAGCCTCGGACAGGGTTTGGGCACTGAAGCTTTCTTT
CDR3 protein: CASSLGQGLGTEAFF

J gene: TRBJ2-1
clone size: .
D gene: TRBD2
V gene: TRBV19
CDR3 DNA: TGTGCCAGTAGCATAATCCTAGCGGGAGGGCCGAATGAGCAGTTCTTC
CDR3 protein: CASSIILAGGPNEQFF

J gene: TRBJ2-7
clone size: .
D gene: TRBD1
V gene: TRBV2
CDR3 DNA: TGTGCCAGCAGTGAGGGGACAGGGATCCACGAGCAGTACTTC
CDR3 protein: CASSEGTGIHEQYF

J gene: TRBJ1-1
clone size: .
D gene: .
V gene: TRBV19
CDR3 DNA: TGTGCCAGTAGTATAGAAGGTGGCAGGGTGAACACTGAAGCTTTCTTT
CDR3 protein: CASSIEGGRVNTEAFF

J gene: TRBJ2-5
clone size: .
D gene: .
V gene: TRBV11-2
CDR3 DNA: TGTGCCAGCAGCTTAGGGCAGGGGAAAGAGACCCAGTACTTC
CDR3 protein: CASSLGQGKETQYF

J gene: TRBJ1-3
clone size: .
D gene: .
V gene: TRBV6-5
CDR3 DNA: TGTGCCAGCAGTTACCAGGGCCCCTCTGGAAACACCATATATTTT
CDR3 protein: CASSYQGPSGNTIYF

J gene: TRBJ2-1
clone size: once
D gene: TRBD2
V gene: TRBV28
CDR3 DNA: TGTGCCAGCAGTCCAATCGAGGCGGGAGGCTCCTACAATGAGCAGTTCTTC
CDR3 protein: CASSPIEAGGSYNEQFF

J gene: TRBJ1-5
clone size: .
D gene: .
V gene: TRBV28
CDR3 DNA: TGTGCCAGCAGTTCGCTGGGGGGGGTCCCTCCCCATCAGCCCCAGCATTTT
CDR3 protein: CASSSLGGVPPHQPQHF

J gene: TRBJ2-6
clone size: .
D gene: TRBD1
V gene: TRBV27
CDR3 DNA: TGTGCCAGCAGTTTAACAGGGGGCTCCCTCTCTGGGGCCAACGTCCTGACTTTC
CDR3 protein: CASSLTGGSLSGANVLTF

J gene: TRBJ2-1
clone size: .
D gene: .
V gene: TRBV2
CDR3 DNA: TGTGCCAGCAAGGGTCCGGGGCGGGATTCGATCTATGAGCAGTTCTTC
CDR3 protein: CASKGPGRDSIYEQFF